The clone carrying this T cell receptor beta chain was found many times. Its cognate antigen is unknown. This sample was taken from a study of molecular identifiers for immune sequencing clone quantification. Across the whole study: Four of five RNA aliquots from around 18,000 or 91,000 naive CD8 T cells were sequenced.

The V end lost 0 bases, the J end lost 1 base, and 12 bases lay between the germline ends. The CDR3 extends over 16 amino acids. Germline V gene sequence: CDR1 SGHAT, CDR2 FQNNGV. Bulk TCR libraries were made with methods that had been previously described and with listed TCR primers. MiXCR, applied by TCRdb to the PCR reads, yields one record per CDR3 protein. The table includes approximately 590,000 distinct CDR3 sequences, about 25% detected once. Study-level results: Effector cells had over 99% of their molecules in clones above 20 RNA copies, while naive cells had under 1%.

Naive CD8 T cell sorting was performed on the CD8+CD4-CCR7+CD45RA+ phenotype. The chain carries TRBV11-2 and TRBJ2-5; D uncertain. The clonotype originates from a human donor in good health. Some libraries in this study had Jurkat cell RNA spiked in. The sample was naive CD8+ T cells from blood, with Jurkat cell RNA spiked in. Subset defined: FACS-sorted CD8+CD4-CCR7+CD45RA+ naive T cells. CDR3 sequence (DNA): TGTGCCAGCAGCTTAGATCAAGCCAGCGTCCAAGAGACCCAGTACTTC. Amino acids: CASSLDQASVQETQYF.